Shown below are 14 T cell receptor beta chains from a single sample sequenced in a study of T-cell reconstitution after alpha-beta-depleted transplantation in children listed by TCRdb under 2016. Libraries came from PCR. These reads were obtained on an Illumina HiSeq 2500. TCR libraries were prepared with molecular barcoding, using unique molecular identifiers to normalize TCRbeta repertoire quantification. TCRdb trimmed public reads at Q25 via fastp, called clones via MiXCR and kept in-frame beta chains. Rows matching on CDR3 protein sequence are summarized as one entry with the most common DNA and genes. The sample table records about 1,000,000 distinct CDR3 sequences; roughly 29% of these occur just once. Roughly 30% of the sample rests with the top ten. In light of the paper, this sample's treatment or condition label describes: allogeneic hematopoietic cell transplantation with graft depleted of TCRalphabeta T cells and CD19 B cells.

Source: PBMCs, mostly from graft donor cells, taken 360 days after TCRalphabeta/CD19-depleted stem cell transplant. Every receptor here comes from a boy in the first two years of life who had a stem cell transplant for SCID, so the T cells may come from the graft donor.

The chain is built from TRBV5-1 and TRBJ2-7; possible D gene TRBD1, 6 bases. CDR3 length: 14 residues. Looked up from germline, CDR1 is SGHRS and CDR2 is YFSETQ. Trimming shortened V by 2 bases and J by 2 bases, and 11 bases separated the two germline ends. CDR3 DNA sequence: TGCGCCAGCAGCTTTAAACAGGGCCCCTACGAGCAGTACTTC. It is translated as CASSFKQGPYEQYF.

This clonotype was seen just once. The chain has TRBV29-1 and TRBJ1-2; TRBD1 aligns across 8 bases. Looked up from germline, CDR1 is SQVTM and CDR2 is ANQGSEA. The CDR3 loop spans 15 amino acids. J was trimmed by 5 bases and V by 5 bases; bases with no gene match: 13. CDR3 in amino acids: CSVSRQGRPFYGYTF. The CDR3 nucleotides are TGCAGCGTTTCCCGACAGGGGCGTCCCTTTTATGGCTACACCTTC.

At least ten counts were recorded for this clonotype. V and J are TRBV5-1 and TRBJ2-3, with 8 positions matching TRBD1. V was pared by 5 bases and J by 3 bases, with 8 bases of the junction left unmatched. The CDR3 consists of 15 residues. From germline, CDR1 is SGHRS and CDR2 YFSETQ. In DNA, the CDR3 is TGCGCCAGCAGATTTCGGGGGACAGGAACAGATACGCAGTATTTT. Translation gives CASRFRGTGTDTQYF.

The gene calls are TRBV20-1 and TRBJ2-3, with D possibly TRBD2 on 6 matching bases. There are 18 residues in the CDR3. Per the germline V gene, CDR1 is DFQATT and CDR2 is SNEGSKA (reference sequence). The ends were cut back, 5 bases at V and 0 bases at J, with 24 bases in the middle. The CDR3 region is CSARGFERATSSTDTQYF. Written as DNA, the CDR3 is TGCAGTGCTCGCGGGTTCGAGCGGGCCACATCTAGCACAGATACGCAGTATTTT.

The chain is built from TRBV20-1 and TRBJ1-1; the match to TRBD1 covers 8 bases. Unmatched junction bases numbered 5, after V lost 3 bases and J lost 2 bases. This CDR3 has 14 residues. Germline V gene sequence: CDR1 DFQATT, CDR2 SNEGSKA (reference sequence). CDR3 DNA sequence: TGCAGTGCTAGTGACAGGGGTTCCAACACTGAAGCTTTCTTT. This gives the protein CSASDRGSNTEAFF.

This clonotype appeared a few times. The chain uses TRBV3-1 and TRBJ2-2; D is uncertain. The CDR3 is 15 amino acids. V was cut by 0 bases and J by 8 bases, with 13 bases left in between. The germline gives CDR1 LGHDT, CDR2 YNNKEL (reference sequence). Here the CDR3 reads CASSQDHLGYGELFF. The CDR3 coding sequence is TGTGCCAGCAGCCAAGATCATCTGGGTTATGGGGAGCTGTTTTTT.

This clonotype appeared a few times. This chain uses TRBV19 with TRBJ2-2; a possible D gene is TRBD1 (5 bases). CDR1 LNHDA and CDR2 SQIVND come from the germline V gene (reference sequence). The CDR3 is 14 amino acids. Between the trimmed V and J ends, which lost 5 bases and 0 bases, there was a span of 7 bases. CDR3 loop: CASSATANTGELFF. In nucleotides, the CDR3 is TGTGCCAGTAGTGCGACAGCGAACACCGGGGAGCTGTTTTTT.

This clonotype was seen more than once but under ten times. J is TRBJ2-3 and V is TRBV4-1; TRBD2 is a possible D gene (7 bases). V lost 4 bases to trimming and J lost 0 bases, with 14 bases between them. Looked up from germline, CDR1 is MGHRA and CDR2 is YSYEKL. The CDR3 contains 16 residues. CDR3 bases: TGCGCCAGCAGCCCGATCAGGGGAGGGAGCACAGATACGCAGTATTTT. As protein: CASSPIRGGSTDTQYF.

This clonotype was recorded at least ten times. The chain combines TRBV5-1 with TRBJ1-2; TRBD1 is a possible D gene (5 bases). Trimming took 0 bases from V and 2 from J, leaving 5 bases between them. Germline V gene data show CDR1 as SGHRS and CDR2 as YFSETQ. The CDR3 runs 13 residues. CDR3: CASSLDRNYGYTF. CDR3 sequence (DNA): TGCGCCAGCAGCTTGGACAGGAACTATGGCTACACCTTC.

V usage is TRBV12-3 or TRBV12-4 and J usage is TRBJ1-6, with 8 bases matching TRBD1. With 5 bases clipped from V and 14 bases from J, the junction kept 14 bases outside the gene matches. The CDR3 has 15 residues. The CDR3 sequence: CASSHGQGMGSALHF. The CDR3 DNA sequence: TGTGCCAGCAGTCACGGACAGGGAATGGGGTCGGCCCTCCACTTT.

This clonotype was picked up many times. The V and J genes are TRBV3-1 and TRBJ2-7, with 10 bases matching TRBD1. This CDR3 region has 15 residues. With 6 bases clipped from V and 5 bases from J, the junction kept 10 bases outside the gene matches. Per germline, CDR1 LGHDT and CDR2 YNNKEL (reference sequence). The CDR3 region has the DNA TGTGCCAGCAGAGGGCGAGGACAGGGGGTCAACGAGCAGTACTTC. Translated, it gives CASRGRGQGVNEQYF.

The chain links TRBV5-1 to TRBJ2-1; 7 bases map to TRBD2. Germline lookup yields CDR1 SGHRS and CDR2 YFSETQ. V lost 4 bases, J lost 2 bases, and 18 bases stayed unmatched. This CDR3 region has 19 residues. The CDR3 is CASSAWGGVTSLAYNEQFF. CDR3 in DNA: TGCGCCAGCAGCGCTTGGGGGGGAGTAACCTCTCTGGCCTACAATGAGCAGTTCTTC. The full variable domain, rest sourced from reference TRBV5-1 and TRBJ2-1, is KAGVTQTPRYLIKTRGQQVTLSCSPISGHRSVSWYQQTPGQGLQFLFEYFSETQRNKGNFPGRFSGRQFSNSRSEMNVSTLELGDSALYLCASSAWGGVTSLAYNEQFFGPGTRLTVL.

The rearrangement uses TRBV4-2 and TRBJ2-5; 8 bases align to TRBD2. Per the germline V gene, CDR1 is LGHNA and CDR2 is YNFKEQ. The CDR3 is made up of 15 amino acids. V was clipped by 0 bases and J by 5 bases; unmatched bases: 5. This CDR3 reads CASSQELAGRETQYF. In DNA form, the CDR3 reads TGTGCCAGCAGCCAAGAGCTAGCGGGCCGGGAGACCCAGTACTTC.

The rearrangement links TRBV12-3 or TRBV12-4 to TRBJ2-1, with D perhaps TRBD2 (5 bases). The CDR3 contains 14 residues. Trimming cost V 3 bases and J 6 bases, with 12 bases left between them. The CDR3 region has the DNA TGTGCCAGCAGTTTCTGGCAGGCGGGCAATGAGCAGTTCTTC. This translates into CASSFWQAGNEQFF.